This section outlines one TCR beta chain sequence together with its context. This entry comes from a study of blood T cell repertoires in COVID-19. Study context: Specimens from acute and convalescent COVID-19 originated in the United States, Italy and Spain. Sample material is recorded as cDNA or gDNA derived from T cells, B-cell-depleted T cells, or PBMCs.

V lost 5 bases to trimming and J lost 6 bases, with 19 bases between them. The CDR3 loop spans 15 amino acids. Germline CDR1 SGHVS, CDR2 FNYEAQ. Some clones are missing from TCRdb's copy, which holds only in-frame ones; the method was immunoSEQ multiplex PCR. The sample gives some 300,000 clones, 87% of which show up once; less than 2.5% is in the top ten. The sequence was obtained from a man aged 18 to 29 with active or convalescent COVID-19. The V call is TRBV7-6, the J call TRBJ1-1, with a weak D call TRBD1 (6 bases). Sequencing was performed on peripheral blood. The CDR3 bases are TGTGCCAGCAGCCCATTCGCGGGGGCGCAGTCTGAAGCTTTCTTT. It yields the protein CASSPFAGAQSEAFF.